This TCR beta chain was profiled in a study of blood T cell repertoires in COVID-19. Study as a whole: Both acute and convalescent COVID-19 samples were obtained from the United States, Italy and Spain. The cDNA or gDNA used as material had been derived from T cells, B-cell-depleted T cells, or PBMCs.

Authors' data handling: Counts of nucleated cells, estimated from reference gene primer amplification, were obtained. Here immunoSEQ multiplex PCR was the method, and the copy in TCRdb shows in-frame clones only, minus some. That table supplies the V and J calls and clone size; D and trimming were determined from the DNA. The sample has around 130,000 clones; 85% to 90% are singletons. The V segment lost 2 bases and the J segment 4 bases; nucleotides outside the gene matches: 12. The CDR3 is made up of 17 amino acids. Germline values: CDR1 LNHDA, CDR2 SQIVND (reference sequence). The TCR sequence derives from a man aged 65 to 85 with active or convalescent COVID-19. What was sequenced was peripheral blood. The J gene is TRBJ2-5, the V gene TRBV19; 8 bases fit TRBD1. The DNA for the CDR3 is TGTGCCAGTAGTATAATGCTCTACAGGGGGTTGGTAGAGACCCAGTACTTC. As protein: CASSIMLYRGLVETQYF.